These 28 T cell receptor beta chains were all obtained from the same sample, sequenced in a study of tumor and adjacent non-tumor tissue in lung cancer. The library came from three nested PCR rounds adapted from ARM-PCR protocols. In TCRdb, the multiplex PCR reads were re-called with MiXCR into one record per CDR3 protein. The repertoire holds more than 85,000 distinct CDR3 sequences, about 61% seen once, with around 20% in the top ten. RNA was extracted from bulk tissue without any cell sorting. Distant lung tissue was collected more than 3 cm away from the tumor edge. Source material: distant non-tumor lung tissue. These TCRs come from a man in his sixties with non-small cell lung cancer.

This clonotype has only a few counts. The chain recombines TRBV5-1 with TRBJ1-1; no definite D call. This CDR3 region has 14 residues. V lost 5 bases and J 1 base, leaving 12 bases between the germline ends. Looked up from germline, CDR1 is SGHRS and CDR2 is YFSETQ. CDR3: CASRPGAENTEAFF. For the CDR3, the DNA is TGCGCCAGCAGACCCGGCGCAGAGAACACTGAAGCTTTCTTT.

This clonotype appeared many times. The CDR3 loop is CASSLQAGQGYEQYF. For the CDR3, the DNA is TGCGCCAGCAGCCTTCAAGCGGGACAGGGGTACGAGCAGTACTTC. The V and J genes are TRBV4-1 and TRBJ2-7, with 10 bases fitting TRBD1. The CDR3 runs to 15 residues. From germline, CDR1 is MGHRA and CDR2 YSYEKL. With 4 bases clipped from V and 4 bases from J, the junction kept 7 bases outside the gene matches.

As to this clonotype: A clone one base away is much larger, so this may be a read error. The V call is TRBV28, the J call TRBJ1-2; 10 bases align to TRBD1. The CDR3 sequence is 14 residues long. CDR1 MDHEN and CDR2 SYDVKM come from the germline V gene. The CDR3 nucleotides read TGTGTCAGCAGTTTAGGGACAGGGGTTTATGGCTACACCTTC. Translating it yields CVSSLGTGVYGYTF.

A word on this clonotype: A read error may explain this, as a much larger clone is one base away. Written as DNA, the CDR3 is TGTGCCAGCAGCCAGAGGACCCCCACCTGGGAGCTGTTTTTT. The encoded protein is CASSQRTPTWELFF. The V call is TRBV7-9, the J call TRBJ2-2; D is uncertain. Germline lookup yields CDR1 SEHNR and CDR2 FQNEAQ (reference sequence). The CDR3 is made up of 14 amino acids.

The chain has TRBV6-2 or TRBV6-3 and TRBJ1-2, with 7 bases fitting TRBD1. This CDR3 contains 14 residues. The germline CDR1 and CDR2 sequences are MNHEY and SVGEGT. The V and J ends lost 8 bases and 7 bases, in that order; junction bases with no gene match: 13. The CDR3 region is CASGSTGRCRGYTF. The CDR3 DNA reads TGTGCCAGCGGTTCGACAGGGCGATGTCGTGGCTACACCTTC.

This clonotype has at least ten counts. This chain joins TRBV5-6 and TRBJ1-1; 7 positions match TRBD1. V was clipped by 5 bases and J by 2 bases; unmatched bases: 3. Germline V lookup: CDR1 SGHDT, CDR2 YYEEEE. The CDR3 loop spans 13 amino acids. The CDR3 spells CASRGQINTEAFF. The CDR3 nucleotides read TGTGCCAGCAGGGGACAGATTAACACTGAAGCTTTCTTT.

In the case of this clonotype: No conserved phenylalanine or tryptophan ends this CDR3, so it is likely a read error. The chain links TRBV10-3 to TRBJ2-7; 8 bases agree with TRBD1. Germline V gene sequence: CDR1 ENHRY, CDR2 SYGVKD. The CDR3 spans 14 residues. V dropped 4 bases and J dropped 4; count of bases not matched to a gene: 6. CDR3: CAISGDRGFYEQYL. The CDR3 region has the DNA TGTGCCATCAGTGGTGACAGGGGATTTTACGAGCAGTACTTA.

With regard to this clonotype: Since a much larger clone is just one base distant, this may be a read error. CDR3 nucleotide sequence: TGCAGTGCAGCCGGGACTAGCGGGTGGACCTCAGATACCCAGTACTTC. Protein sequence: CSAAGTSGWTSDTQYF. The gene calls are TRBV20-1 and TRBJ2-5; 12 bases fit TRBD2. Germline trimming cut 6 bases from V and 8 bases from J; bases unmatched to any gene: 16. The CDR3 extends over 16 amino acids. The germline V gene has CDR1 DFQATT and CDR2 SNEGSKA (reference sequence).

This clonotype has at least ten counts. The V and J genes are TRBV6-2 or TRBV6-3 and TRBJ2-1; the match to TRBD1 covers 10 bases. Germline V gene sequence: CDR1 MNHEY, CDR2 SVGEGT. There are 13 residues in the CDR3. Unmatched junction bases numbered 6, after V lost 7 bases and J lost 9 bases. CDR3 amino acids: CASTKTGGVEQFF. The CDR3 bases are TGTGCCAGCACCAAGACAGGGGGCGTTGAGCAGTTCTTC.

In the case of this clonotype: This likely comes from a read error, as the CDR3 has no conserved phenylalanine or tryptophan at its end. The rearrangement links TRBV11-3 to TRBJ2-1; D might be TRBD2 (6 bases). The CDR3 is made up of 14 amino acids. The V gene's germline CDR1 is SGHNT and CDR2 YENEEA. The CDR3 sequence: CVSRRTTTSTVQFY. The CDR3 bases are TGTGTCAGCAGACGGACTACTACGTCTACTGTGCAGTTCTAC.

This clonotype occurred once. A junction boundary mismatches the germline segment, possibly from a read error. The J gene is TRBJ2-1, the V gene TRBV30, with 7 bases identical to TRBD2. Germline CDR1 GTSNPN, CDR2 SVGIG (reference sequence). The CDR3 has 14 residues. CDR3 amino acids: CTWSGGLPLNEQFF. The CDR3 DNA follows: TGTACCTGGAGTGGGGGACTACCTCTAAATGAGCAGTTCTTC.

As for this clonotype: One end of the junction fails to match germline, which may point to a read error. The chain recombines TRBV4-1 with TRBJ2-5, with TRBD2 identical over 7 bases. Germline V gives CDR1 MGHRA, CDR2 YSYEKL. The CDR3 spans 14 residues. The CDR3, as DNA: TGCTCCAGCAGTCAGGAGGGACTACAAGAGACCCAGTACTTC. This sequence encodes CSSSQEGLQETQYF.

This clonotype was counted ten times or more. The chain recombines TRBV6-2 or TRBV6-3 with TRBJ2-7; D unresolved. The V end lost 8 bases, the J end lost 3 bases, and 2 bases lay between the germline ends. Germline V gene sequence: CDR1 MNHEY, CDR2 SVGEGT. The CDR3 extends over 9 amino acids. CDR3 DNA: TGTGCCAGCGGCTACGAGCAGTACTTC. This codes for CASGYEQYF.

This clonotype has a count of ten or more. The chain couples TRBV5-5 to TRBJ2-1; TRBD2 aligns across 9 bases. The V and J ends lost 0 bases and 8 bases, in that order; junction bases with no gene match: 6. The germline V gene has CDR1 SGHKS and CDR2 YYEKEE (reference sequence). CDR3 size: 15 residues. This CDR3 reads CASSLVGGRAYEQFF. CDR3 nucleotides: TGTGCCAGCAGCTTGGTTGGCGGGAGGGCCTATGAGCAGTTCTTC.

About this clonotype itself: Being one base from a much bigger clone, this may be a read error. The rearrangement uses TRBV28 and TRBJ2-5; no clear D. The CDR3 spans 13 residues. Trimming shortened V by 7 bases and J by 5 bases, and 14 bases separated the two germline ends. CDR1 is MDHEN and CDR2 is SYDVKM in the germline V gene. CDR3 region: CASIPTALETQYF. The CDR3 DNA reads TGTGCCAGCATCCCCACAGCTTTGGAGACCCAGTACTTC.

In the case of this clonotype: This could be a read error, since a much larger clone is one nucleotide away. The genes are TRBV7-9 and TRBJ2-7, with TRBD2 as a possible D gene (5 bases). The CDR3 has 15 amino acids. The V gene's germline CDR1 is SEHNR and CDR2 FQNEAQ (reference sequence). CDR3 sequence reads: CVSSLAQSGGYEQYF. The CDR3 DNA reads TGTGTCAGCAGCTTAGCGCAGTCGGGCGGCTACGAGCAGTACTTC.

Comment on this clonotype: A much larger clonotype is one base distant, so this may be a read error. The rearrangement links TRBV12-3 or TRBV12-4 to TRBJ2-2; the match to TRBD2 covers 10 bases. V was pared by 5 bases and J by 5 bases, with 5 bases of the junction left unmatched. The CDR3 is 15 amino acids. The CDR3 spells CASSALLAGTGELFF. CDR3 coding DNA: TGTGCCAGCAGTGCCCTACTAGCGGGGACCGGGGAGCTGTTTTTT.

J is TRBJ2-1 and V is TRBV28; 11 positions agree with TRBD2. The germline CDR1 and CDR2 sequences are MDHEN and SYDVKM. The CDR3 has 12 amino acids. The ends lost 6 bases at V and 12 bases at J; junction bases unmatched: 4. The CDR3 protein is CASSSGLAVQFF. The CDR3 bases are TGTGCCAGCAGCTCGGGACTAGCGGTGCAGTTCTTC.

Concerning this clonotype: The junction departs from germline at one end; a sequencing error may be responsible. The chain recombines TRBV6-2 or TRBV6-3 with TRBJ1-1; 7 nucleotides line up with TRBD1. The length of the CDR3 is 13 residues. The germline gives CDR1 MNHEY, CDR2 SVGEGT. The CDR3 region has the DNA TGTGCCATCATGGGGACAGCTAGGAATGAAGTTTTCTTT. Translation: CAIMGTARNEVFF.

On this clonotype: The junction differs from germline at one of its ends, possibly a read error. The rearrangement uses TRBV6-6 and TRBJ2-7; D is undetermined. The CDR3 contains 12 residues. The germline gives CDR1 MNHNY, CDR2 SVGAGI (reference sequence). This chain's CDR3 is CASSSQSYEQYF. The CDR3 bases are TGTGCTAGCAGTTCACAAAGCTACGAGCAGTACTTC.

This clonotype is judged medium-sized. The chain joins TRBV11-3 to TRBJ2-2, with D perhaps given as TRBD1 or TRBD2 (5 bases each). Looked up from germline, CDR1 is SGHNT and CDR2 is YENEEA. V was clipped by 5 bases and J by 2 bases, with 12 bases between them. This CDR3 has 15 amino acids. The CDR3 here is CASSQGGGNTGELFF. CDR3 DNA sequence: TGTGCCAGCAGCCAGGGCGGAGGCAACACCGGGGAGCTGTTTTTT.

This clonotype was counted between two and nine times. The J gene is TRBJ2-5, the V gene TRBV5-1; 7 nucleotides line up with TRBD2. Per germline, CDR1 SGHRS and CDR2 YFSETQ. Trimming cost V 3 bases and J 5 bases; bases outside gene matches: 10. CDR3 size: 15 residues. Written as DNA, the CDR3 is TGCGCCAGCAGCTCCGACGGGACGGGGGGTGAGACCCAGTACTTC. It codes for CASSSDGTGGETQYF.

The sample holds many counts of this clonotype. The chain carries TRBV20-1 and TRBJ2-1; D is ambiguous. The CDR3 sequence is 13 residues long. The germline V gene has CDR1 DFQATT and CDR2 SNEGSKA (reference sequence). Trimming shortened V by 5 bases and J by 3 bases, and 11 bases separated the two germline ends. The CDR3 is CSARGPSYNEQFF. The CDR3 nucleotides are TGCAGTGCTCGTGGACCCAGCTACAATGAGCAGTTCTTC.

Remarks on this clonotype: The junction and the germline gene differ at one end; a read error may be behind it. CDR3 sequence (DNA): TGTGCCAGCAACCAAGAGGTAGGACAAAGTTTCAAAAACATTCAGTACTTC. Its protein product is CASNQEVGQSFKNIQYF. The J gene is TRBJ2-4, the V gene TRBV4-2; D is perhaps TRBD1 (5 bases). The CDR3 is 17 residues long. Per the germline V gene, CDR1 is LGHNA and CDR2 is YNFKEQ.

On this clonotype itself: A read error may account for a junction end that differs from germline. V is TRBV4-1 and J is TRBJ2-6, with 9 bases fitting TRBD2. This CDR3 region has 19 residues. Germline V gene sequence: CDR1 MGHRA, CDR2 YSYEKL. CDR3 in DNA: TGCGCCAGCAGCCAAGGGGTCGTAGCGGGAGCAGGGGGGGCCGACGTCCTGACTTTC. Protein: CASSQGVVAGAGGADVLTF.

About this clonotype itself: An end of the junction differs from the germline gene, which may be a read error. The genes are TRBV12-3 or TRBV12-4 and TRBJ1-1; D call uncertain. The CDR3 has 13 amino acids. The CDR3 reads CASSLLVNTEALF. The CDR3 coding sequence is TGTGCCAGCAGTTTACTCGTGAACACTGAAGCTTTGTTC.

To note about this clonotype: A much larger clone lies a single base off, so this may be a read error. The genes are TRBV30 and TRBJ2-2, with D possibly being TRBD2 (6 bases). Trimming took 4 bases from V and 5 from J, leaving 14 bases between them. The CDR3 contains 14 residues. CDR1 is GTSNPN and CDR2 is SVGIG in the germline V gene (reference sequence). The DNA for the CDR3 is TGTGCCTGGAAGGGGACTGGCGGTACCGGGGAGCTGTTTTTT. Protein product: CAWKGTGGTGELFF.

Notes on this clonotype: This clone may be a read error of a much larger clone one base away. The rearrangement links TRBV5-4 to TRBJ2-2; TRBD2 matches 11 bases. Looked up from germline, CDR1 is SGHNT and CDR2 is YYREEE (reference sequence). The CDR3 runs 17 residues. CDR3: CGSSPGGTSGGTGELFF. CDR3 coding DNA: TGTGGCAGCAGCCCCGGAGGTACTAGCGGGGGAACCGGGGAGCTGTTTTTT.